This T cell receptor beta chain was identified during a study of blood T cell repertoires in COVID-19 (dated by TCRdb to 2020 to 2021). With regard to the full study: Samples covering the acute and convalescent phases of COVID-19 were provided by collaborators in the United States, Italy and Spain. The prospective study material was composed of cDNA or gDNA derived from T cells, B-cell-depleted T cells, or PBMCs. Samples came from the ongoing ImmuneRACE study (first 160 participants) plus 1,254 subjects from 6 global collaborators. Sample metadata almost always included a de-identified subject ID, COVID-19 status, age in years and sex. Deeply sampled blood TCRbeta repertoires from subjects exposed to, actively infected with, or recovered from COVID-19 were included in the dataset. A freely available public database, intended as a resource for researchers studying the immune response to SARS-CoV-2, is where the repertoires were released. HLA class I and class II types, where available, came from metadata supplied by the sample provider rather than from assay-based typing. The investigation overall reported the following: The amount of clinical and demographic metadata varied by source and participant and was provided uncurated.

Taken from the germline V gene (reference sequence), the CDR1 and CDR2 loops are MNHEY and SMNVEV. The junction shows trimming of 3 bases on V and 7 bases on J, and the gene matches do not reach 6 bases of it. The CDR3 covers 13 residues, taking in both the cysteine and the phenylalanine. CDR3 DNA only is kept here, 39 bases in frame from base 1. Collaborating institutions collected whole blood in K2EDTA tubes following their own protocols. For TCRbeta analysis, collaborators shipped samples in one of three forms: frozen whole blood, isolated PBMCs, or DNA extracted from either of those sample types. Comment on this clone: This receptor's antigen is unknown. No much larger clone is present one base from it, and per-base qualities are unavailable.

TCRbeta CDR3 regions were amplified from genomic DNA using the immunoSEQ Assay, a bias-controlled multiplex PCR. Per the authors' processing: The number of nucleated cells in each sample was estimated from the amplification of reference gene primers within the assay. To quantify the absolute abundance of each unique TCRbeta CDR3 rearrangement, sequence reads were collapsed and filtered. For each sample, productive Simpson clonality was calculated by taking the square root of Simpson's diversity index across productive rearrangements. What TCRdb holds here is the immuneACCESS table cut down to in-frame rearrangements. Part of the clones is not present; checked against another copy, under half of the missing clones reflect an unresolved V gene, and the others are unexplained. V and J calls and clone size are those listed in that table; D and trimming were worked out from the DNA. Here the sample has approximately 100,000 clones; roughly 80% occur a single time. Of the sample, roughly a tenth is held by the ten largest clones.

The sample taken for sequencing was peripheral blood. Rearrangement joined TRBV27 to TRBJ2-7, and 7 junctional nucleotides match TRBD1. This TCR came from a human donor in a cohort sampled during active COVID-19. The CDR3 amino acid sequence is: CASSFKGAREQYF. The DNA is TGTGCCAGCAGTTTTAAGGGGGCAAGGGAGCAGTACTTC.